Shown below are 28 T cell receptor beta chains from a single sample sequenced in a study of T cell repertoires in cytomegalovirus infection. One entry per CDR3 protein, called by TCRdb with MiXCR from the reads. The sample shows fewer than 700,000 distinct CDR3 sequences, more than 20% of them seen only once. Sequencing input: CD8+ T cells from PBMCs. The receptors shown here come from a human donor in good health (CMV status not recorded). Some clones in this sample may be carry-over from other donors' samples.

CDR3: CASSLSRGANTEAFF. CDR3 in DNA: TGTGCCAGCAGCTTAAGCAGGGGAGCGAACACTGAAGCTTTCTTT. The chain joins TRBV7-3 to TRBJ1-1, with D tentatively TRBD1 (6 bases). The V gene's germline CDR1 is SGHTA and CDR2 FQGTGA. This CDR3 has 15 residues. Deletions cut 1 base from V and 1 base from J, with 10 bases between.

The chain has TRBV29-1 and TRBJ2-7; a weak D match, TRBD1 (6 bases). V dropped 7 bases and J dropped 6 bases, with 13 bases sitting between them. This CDR3 is built from 11 residues. Germline V gene lookup returns CDR1 SQVTM and CDR2 ANQGSEA. Written as DNA, the CDR3 is TGCAGCGCGGACACAGGGCGCGAGCAGTACTTC. Its protein is CSADTGREQYF.

This clonotype was seen many times. The chain has TRBV7-6 and TRBJ1-3; D is undetermined. This CDR3 has 12 amino acids. Germline values: CDR1 SGHVS, CDR2 FNYEAQ. V shed 3 bases and J shed 4 bases, with 4 bases lying between them. This CDR3 is CASSFAGNTIYF. DNA for the CDR3: TGTGCCAGCAGCTTCGCGGGAAACACCATATATTTT.

Ten or more counts support this clonotype. The J gene is TRBJ2-6, the V gene TRBV12-3 or TRBV12-4; 10 bases agree with TRBD1. This CDR3 spans 22 amino acids. The V gene end was trimmed by 6 bases and the J gene end by 0 bases; junction bases not matched to a gene: 20. CDR3 bases: TGTGCCAGCAGGTCGACAGGGGGCAGTGAAGATCACCCCTTCTCTGGGGCCAACGTCCTGACTTTC. Translating it yields CASRSTGGSEDHPFSGANVLTF.

The chain recombines TRBV14 with TRBJ2-7; no reliable D call. Germline lookup yields CDR1 SGHDN and CDR2 FVKESK. V was cut by 4 bases and J by 2 bases, with 15 bases left in between. This CDR3 has 15 amino acids. The CDR3 DNA reads as TGTGCCAGCAGCCTCCTGCCCCAGGTAACCTACGAGCAGTACTTC. The encoded protein is CASSLLPQVTYEQYF.

This chain uses TRBV7-8 with TRBJ2-1; tentatively, D is TRBD1 or TRBD2 (6 bases each). Deletions cut 4 bases from V and 5 bases from J, with 12 bases between. This CDR3 comprises 14 residues. CDR1 is SGHVS and CDR2 is FQNEAQ in the germline V gene. CDR3 protein: CASSSSGANNEQFF. CDR3 coding DNA: TGTGCCAGCAGCTCGTCGGGGGCGAACAATGAGCAGTTCTTC. The entire variable domain, with the rest obtained from reference TRBV7-8 and TRBJ2-1, is as follows: GAGVSQSPRYKVAKRGQDVALRCDPISGHVSLFWYQQALGQGPEFLTYFQNEAQLDKSGLPSDRFFAERPEGSVSTLKIQRTQQEDSAVYLCASSSSGANNEQFFGPGTRLTVL.

This clonotype was seen only a few times. This chain joins TRBV15 and TRBJ2-1, with D possibly matching TRBD2 (5 bases). The V end lost 6 bases, the J end lost 3 bases, and 9 bases lay between the germline ends. Germline CDR1 LNHNV, CDR2 YYDKDF (reference sequence). This CDR3 has 13 residues. CDR3 in DNA: TGTGCCACCAGGCCCCGGGGCTACAATGAGCAGTTCTTC. Amino acid sequence: CATRPRGYNEQFF.

This clonotype was observed many times. The chain couples TRBV7-2 to TRBJ2-1, with D uncertain. Germline V gene sequence: CDR1 SGHTA, CDR2 FQGNSA. The CDR3 sequence is 11 residues long. V lost 3 bases, J lost 9 bases, and 6 bases lay in between. As DNA, the CDR3 is TGTGCCAGCAGCTTCCGTAGTGAGCAGTTCTTC. Protein sequence: CASSFRSEQFF.

This clonotype was recorded a few times. The chain joins TRBV5-4 to TRBJ1-1, with D possibly being TRBD1 (6 bases). The ends were cut back, 3 bases at V and 4 bases at J, with 19 bases in the middle. The CDR3 covers 16 residues. CDR1 is SGHNT, CDR2 YYREEE, per germline (reference sequence). CDR3 DNA sequence: TGTGCCAGCAGCTACCCCTATACAGGGTCGGGCACTGAAGCTTTCTTT. It yields the protein CASSYPYTGSGTEAFF.

V usage is TRBV14 and J usage is TRBJ1-1, with a weak D call TRBD1 (6 bases). The CDR3 has 16 amino acids. With 1 base removed from V and 4 bases from J, the gap between germline ends came to 16 bases. CDR1 and CDR2 (germline): SGHDN, FVKESK. The CDR3 DNA is TGTGCCAGCAGCCAAGGGCGGGGGGCGCGCACCACTGAAGCTTTCTTT. Protein: CASSQGRGARTTEAFF.

This clonotype was counted only a few times. The chain's CDR3 is CASSLVQPSSPLHF. The CDR3 nucleotides read TGTGCCAGCAGCTTAGTACAGCCTAGCTCACCCCTCCACTTT. The V call is TRBV7-4, the J call TRBJ1-6; D not resolved. Trimming removed 1 base from V and 10 bases from J, with 11 bases in between. The CDR3 has 14 residues. Germline V gives CDR1 SGHVT, CDR2 SQSDAQ. The full variable domain, rest sourced from reference TRBV7-4 and TRBJ1-6, is GAGVSQSPRYKVAKRGRDVALRCDSISGHVTLYWYRQTLGQGSEVLTYSQSDAQRDKSGRPSGRFSAERPERSVSTLKIQRTEQGDSAVYLCASSLVQPSSPLHFGNGTRLTVT.

In its sample, this clonotype was seen a few times. The V and J genes are TRBV20-1 and TRBJ2-1, with D perhaps assigned TRBD1 or TRBD2 (5 bases each). CDR3 length equals 14 residues. CDR1 is DFQATT, CDR2 SNEGSKA, per germline (reference sequence). Trimming took off 3 bases at V and 0 bases at J, with 9 bases between the two ends. CDR3 region: CSASPGTSYNEQFF. CDR3 DNA sequence: TGCAGTGCTAGTCCCGGGACCTCCTACAATGAGCAGTTCTTC.

This clonotype was seen ten or more times. The chain recombines TRBV12-3 or TRBV12-4 with TRBJ1-5; D is uncertain. V dropped 7 bases and J dropped 3 bases, with 7 bases sitting between them. The CDR3 extends over 12 amino acids. For the CDR3, the DNA is TGTGCCAGCACTGAGTTCAATCAGCCCCAGCATTTT. Translated, it gives CASTEFNQPQHF.

The genes are TRBV14 and TRBJ1-4; no definite D call. In germline, CDR1 is SGHDN, CDR2 FVKESK. The CDR3 sequence is 15 residues long. V lost 1 base and J 4 bases, leaving 10 bases between the germline ends. As DNA, the CDR3 is TGTGCCAGCAGCCAAGGATACAGTTATAATGAAAAACTGTTTTTT. Translated: CASSQGYSYNEKLFF.

This clonotype was counted at least ten times. CDR3 sequence: CASSDAGGSDEQFF. The CDR3 bases are TGTGCCAGCAGCGACGCGGGGGGTAGCGATGAGCAGTTCTTC. The genes are TRBV11-3 and TRBJ2-1; 8 bases fit TRBD2. This CDR3 region has 14 residues. V was pared by 5 bases and J by 8 bases, with 8 bases of the junction left unmatched. Germline V gene sequence: CDR1 SGHNT, CDR2 YENEEA.

The CDR3, as DNA: TGTGCCAGTACCGGAGGACTCGACAGGGGCTCCTACAATGAGCAGTTCTTC. Its protein product is CASTGGLDRGSYNEQFF. This chain uses TRBV19 with TRBJ2-1, with 8 bases matching TRBD1. The CDR3 length is 17 residues. Per the germline V gene, CDR1 is LNHDA and CDR2 is SQIVND (reference sequence). V shed 7 bases and J 0 bases; nucleotides not matched to a gene: 11.

This clonotype has just a few counts. This sequence joins TRBV4-2 and TRBJ2-3, with 9 bases identical to TRBD2. The CDR3 has 15 residues. Germline V lookup: CDR1 LGHNA, CDR2 YNFKEQ. With 5 bases clipped from V and 2 bases from J, the junction kept 5 bases outside the gene matches. CDR3: CASSMLAGLTDTQYF. CDR3 nucleotide sequence: TGTGCCAGCAGCATGCTAGCGGGGCTCACAGATACGCAGTATTTT.

This clonotype was seen only a few times. V is TRBV6-1 and J is TRBJ1-2, with TRBD1 identical over 9 bases. The V gene end was trimmed by 11 bases and the J gene end by 8 bases; junction bases not matched to a gene: 12. The CDR3 extends over 13 amino acids. Looked up from germline, CDR1 is MNHNS and CDR2 is SASEGT. The CDR3 coding sequence is TGTGCCGGAGAGACAGGGGGAGAATTGGGCTACACCTTC. This translates into CAGETGGELGYTF.

The DNA of the CDR3 is TGCGCCATCTCGACAGGGACAGGCTACACCTTC. Amino acid sequence: CAISTGTGYTF. The chain uses TRBV5-1 and TRBJ1-2; 7 positions match TRBD1. CDR1 and CDR2 (germline): SGHRS, YFSETQ. V lost 9 bases, J lost 8 bases, and 7 bases stayed unmatched. The CDR3 contains 11 residues.

This clonotype has a count of ten or more. CDR3 nucleotide sequence: TGTGCCAGCAGCTGGATATCGGGACCGGGGAACACTGAAGCTTTCTTT. Its translation is CASSWISGPGNTEAFF. The chain carries TRBV7-2 and TRBJ1-1, with D tentatively TRBD1 (5 bases). V lost 4 bases and J 1 base, leaving 16 bases between the germline ends. Germline CDR1 SGHTA, CDR2 FQGNSA. The CDR3 contains 16 residues.

In its sample, this clonotype was seen a few times. The chain recombines TRBV29-1 with TRBJ2-2; no clear D. Germline lookup yields CDR1 SQVTM and CDR2 ANQGSEA. Deletions cut 3 bases from V and 4 bases from J, with 9 bases between. This CDR3 spans 13 amino acids. The CDR3 loop reads CSVDLLATGELFF. The CDR3, as DNA: TGCAGCGTTGACCTATTGGCCACCGGGGAGCTGTTTTTT.

This clonotype appeared many times. This rearrangement joins TRBV19 to TRBJ1-1, with D possibly being TRBD1 (5 bases). Trimming took off 1 base at V and 2 bases at J, with 14 bases between the two ends. The CDR3 consists of 16 residues. Germline V gene sequence: CDR1 LNHDA, CDR2 SQIVND (reference sequence). CDR3 in amino acids: CASSIGWSGPNTEAFF. DNA of the CDR3: TGTGCCAGTAGTATAGGCTGGTCGGGGCCAAACACTGAAGCTTTCTTT.

Here the CDR3 reads CASSGWDRGNQPQHF. The CDR3 DNA is TGTGCCAGCAGTGGGTGGGACAGGGGCAATCAGCCCCAGCATTTT. The J gene is TRBJ1-5, the V gene TRBV12-3 or TRBV12-4, with 9 bases matching TRBD1. This CDR3 has 15 residues. The V gene end was trimmed by 5 bases and the J gene end by 2 bases; junction bases not matched to a gene: 4.

The chain is built from TRBV6-2 or TRBV6-3 and TRBJ2-7; weak D call: TRBD1 (6 bases). Germline V gene data show CDR1 as MNHEY and CDR2 as SVGEGT. The CDR3 runs 14 residues. V lost 2 bases, J lost 3 bases, and 11 bases lay in between. The CDR3 loop reads CASSYGTWIYEQYF. CDR3 nucleotides: TGTGCCAGCAGTTACGGGACATGGATCTACGAGCAGTACTTC.

The chain employs TRBV15 and TRBJ2-7, with D perhaps assigned TRBD1 or TRBD2 (5 bases each). CDR3 length: 13 residues. Germline V lookup: CDR1 LNHNV, CDR2 YYDKDF (reference sequence). Trimming cost V 5 bases and J 0 bases, with 8 bases left between them. The CDR3: CATSVGTSYEQYF. CDR3 DNA: TGTGCCACCAGCGTCGGGACCTCCTACGAGCAGTACTTC.

This clonotype was seen only once. The chain combines TRBV6-2 or TRBV6-3 with TRBJ2-7; unclear D gene. V was cut by 0 bases and J by 4 bases, with 7 bases left in between. The germline V gene has CDR1 MNHEY and CDR2 SVGEGT. This CDR3 is 13 amino acids long. The CDR3 here is CASSYSILYEQYV. CDR3 bases: TGTGCCAGCAGTTACTCGATTCTATACGAGCAGTACGTC.

This clonotype was recorded a few times. This rearrangement joins TRBV4-3 to TRBJ1-1, with TRBD1 identical over 8 bases. Germline-derived CDR1 and CDR2 are LGHNA and YSLEER. V dropped 1 base and J dropped 7; count of bases not matched to a gene: 2. The CDR3 contains 13 residues. CDR3 in DNA: TGCGCCAGCAGCCAAGCAGGGACAGGTGAAGCTTTCTTT. It encodes CASSQAGTGEAFF.

This clonotype was seen at least ten times. The chain combines TRBV7-2 with TRBJ2-1; D is possibly TRBD2 (6 bases). The V end was cut by 5 bases, the J end by 0 bases, with 17 bases between. Germline CDR1 reads SGHTA; CDR2 reads FQGNSA. CDR3 length equals 17 residues. The CDR3 DNA reads as TGTGCCAGCAGCCGCGGGACTCCCCTTAGCTCCTACAATGAGCAGTTCTTC. Translating gives CASSRGTPLSSYNEQFF.